One and the same sample provided the 24 T cell receptor beta chains below, sequenced in a study of OX40 agonist ivuxolimab in advanced cancers. Here immunoSEQ multiplex PCR was the method, and the copy in TCRdb shows in-frame clones only, minus some. The data hold more than 65,000 clones, with around 84% observed a single time. Sequencing was performed on CD4+ or CD8+ T cells sorted from blood, taken in a trial of the OX40 agonist ivuxolimab. Receptors originate from an adult with an advanced solid tumor such as melanoma, head and neck, liver or kidney cancer.

This sequence joins TRBV4-1 and TRBJ1-2, with D hard to call. Germline V CDR1 and CDR2: MGHRA, YSYEKL. The V end lost 0 bases, the J end lost 7 bases, and 15 bases lay between the germline ends. The CDR3 covers 15 residues. CDR3 coding DNA: TGCGCCAGCAGCCAAGAGTCCCGGCCAGGTGGTGGCTACACCTTC. Protein product: CASSQESRPGGGYTF.

The genes are TRBV9 and TRBJ1-4; TRBD1 might be the D (5 bases). The length of the CDR3 is 15 residues. V lost 0 bases and J lost 3, with 9 bases in between. Per the germline V gene, CDR1 is SGDLS and CDR2 is YYNGEE. CDR3 residues: CASSVGQGANEKLFF. The CDR3 bases are TGTGCCAGCAGCGTAGGGCAGGGTGCTAATGAAAAACTGTTTTTT. Full variable domain (missing parts from reference TRBV9 and TRBJ1-4): DSGVTQTPKHLITATGQRVTLRCSPRSGDLSVYWYQQSLDQGLQFLIQYYNGEERAKGNILERFSAQQFPDLHSELNLSSLELGDSALYFCASSVGQGANEKLFFGSGTQLSVL.

This sequence joins TRBV15 and TRBJ2-1; 10 bases line up with TRBD2. Per germline, CDR1 LNHNV and CDR2 YYDKDF (reference sequence). The length of the CDR3 is 19 residues. Trimming at V came to 4 bases and at J to 5 bases, leaving 17 bases not matched to a gene. The CDR3 here is CATSNDGGSGRSWDNEQFF. CDR3 coding DNA: TGTGCCACCAGCAATGATGGGGGTAGCGGGAGGAGCTGGGACAATGAGCAGTTCTTC. The full variable domain, in which reference TRBV15 and TRBJ2-1 provide the parts outside the CDR3, is DAMVIQNPRYQVTQFGKPVTLSCSQTLNHNVMYWYQQKSSQAPKLLFHYYDKDFNNEADTPDNFQSRRPNTSFCFLDIRSPGLGDTAMYLCATSNDGGSGRSWDNEQFFGPGTRLTVL.

The J gene is TRBJ2-6, the V gene TRBV5-1; a weak D match, TRBD2 (7 bases). In germline, CDR1 is SGHRS, CDR2 YFSETQ. Trimming pared 4 bases from V and 4 bases from J, leaving 18 bases between. The length of the CDR3 is 17 residues. CDR3 sequence: CASSVTGTNMGANVLTF. Written as DNA, the CDR3 is TGCGCCAGCAGCGTTACAGGGACTAACATGGGGGCCAACGTCCTGACTTTC.

A note on this clone: Germline and junction disagree at one end, which may indicate a read error. V usage is TRBV7-7 and J usage is TRBJ2-5; D ambiguous. The CDR3 consists of 14 residues. CDR1 is SSHAT and CDR2 is FNYEAQ in the germline V gene (reference sequence). CDR3 region: CASSLVGLQETQYF. The DNA for the CDR3 is TGTGCTAGCAGCTTAGTAGGCCTCCAAGAGACCCAGTACTTC. Using reference TRBV7-7 and TRBJ2-5 for the parts outside the CDR3, the full variable domain is GAGVSQSPRYKVTKRGQDVTLRCDPISSHATLYWYQQALGQGPEFLTYFNYEAQPDKSGLPSDRFSAERPEGSISTLTIQRTEQRDSAMYRCASSLVGLQETQYFGPGTRLLVL.

With respect to this clone: The junction departs from the called germline gene at one end, perhaps through a read error. This sequence joins TRBV7-7 and TRBJ1-1, with D uncertain. This CDR3 is 13 amino acids long. Germline V gene data show CDR1 as SSHAT and CDR2 as FNYEAQ (reference sequence). Written as DNA, the CDR3 is TGTGCTAGCAGCTTACGGCCCCGGGGTGAAGCTTTCTTT. As protein: CASSLRPRGEAFF.

The chain joins TRBV6-5 to TRBJ2-7; 8 bases align to TRBD2. The trim removed 5 bases at V and 6 bases at J, leaving 9 bases unmatched. Germline CDR1 is MNHEY and CDR2 is SVGAGI. The length of the CDR3 is 14 residues. The CDR3 coding sequence is TGTGCCAGCAGTAGAGCGGGAGATGAGGGCGAGCAGTACTTC. It specifies CASSRAGDEGEQYF.

This chain connects TRBV5-8 to TRBJ1-2; D ambiguous. V lost 3 bases, J lost 2 bases, and 14 bases lay in between. This CDR3 is built from 15 residues. The germline gives CDR1 SGHTS, CDR2 YDEGEE. The CDR3 here is CASSWVGQKNYGYTF. DNA for the CDR3: TGTGCCAGCAGCTGGGTCGGTCAGAAAAACTATGGCTACACCTTC.

This clone has a handful of counts. In DNA, the CDR3 is TGTGCCAGCAGCTTTGACTCCTACACCGGGGAGCTGTTTTTT. Translation: CASSFDSYTGELFF. This chain links TRBV11-2 with TRBJ2-2; D not certain. The germline gives CDR1 SGHAT, CDR2 FQNNGV. The V gene lost 3 bases and the J gene lost 3 bases, with 8 bases spanning the gap. The CDR3 is 14 residues long.

This chain connects TRBV6-6 to TRBJ1-1, with a weak D call TRBD1 (6 bases). The V gene lost 5 bases and the J gene lost 4 bases, with 17 bases spanning the gap. CDR1 and CDR2 (germline): MNHNY, SVGAGI (reference sequence). The CDR3 runs to 15 residues. DNA of the CDR3: TGTGCCAGCAGTGGAACACAGGGCGGGAGCACTGAAGCTTTCTTT. It encodes CASSGTQGGSTEAFF.

The chain couples TRBV6-5 to TRBJ1-2; D is perhaps TRBD1 (5 bases). In germline, CDR1 is MNHEY, CDR2 SVGAGI. The CDR3 runs 15 residues. V gave up 6 bases and J gave up 5 bases, with 19 bases separating them. The CDR3 nucleotides read TGTGCCAGCAGCTACCTACAGGTGGGCTCATATGGCTACACCTTC. As protein: CASSYLQVGSYGYTF.

The V and J genes are TRBV29-1 and TRBJ2-1, with 12 bases that match TRBD2. J was trimmed by 3 bases and V by 5 bases; bases with no gene match: 5. The CDR3 has 15 amino acids. Germline V gene sequence: CDR1 SQVTM, CDR2 ANQGSEA. CDR3 loop: CSVPRTSGNYNEQFF. The CDR3 DNA follows: TGCAGCGTTCCCAGGACTAGCGGGAACTACAATGAGCAGTTCTTC.

V and J are TRBV4-2 and TRBJ2-3; TRBD2 matches 10 bases. The length of the CDR3 is 16 residues. V lost 0 bases, J lost 6 bases, and 6 bases stayed unmatched. In germline, CDR1 is LGHNA, CDR2 YNFKEQ. CDR3 sequence reads: CASSQDASSGSDTQYF. The CDR3 nucleotides are TGTGCCAGCAGCCAAGACGCCTCTAGCGGGAGCGATACGCAGTATTTT.

The chain recombines TRBV29-1 with TRBJ2-7; 9 positions match TRBD1. V lost 7 bases, J lost 0 bases, and 7 bases stayed unmatched. In germline, CDR1 is SQVTM, CDR2 ANQGSEA. The CDR3 contains 14 residues. The CDR3 sequence: CSAQRQGGSYEQYF. The DNA for the CDR3 is TGCAGCGCTCAGAGACAGGGGGGCTCCTACGAGCAGTACTTC.

The sample holds a few counts of this clone. The junction departs from the called germline gene at one end, perhaps through a read error. V usage is TRBV6-6 and J usage is TRBJ2-7; D is ambiguous. Germline CDR1 and CDR2: MNHNY and SVGAGI (reference sequence). The CDR3 has 11 residues. This CDR3 reads CASRLSHEQYF. Here the CDR3 DNA reads TGTGCCAGCAGACTCTCCCACGAGCAGTACTTC.

The rearrangement joins TRBV11-3 to TRBJ2-1, with D hard to call. The CDR3 runs 15 residues. CDR1 SGHNT and CDR2 YENEEA come from the germline V gene. Trimming pared 5 bases from V and 0 bases from J, leaving 11 bases between. CDR3 amino acids: CASSQGPPSYNEQFF. CDR3 in DNA: TGTGCCAGCAGCCAAGGACCTCCCTCCTACAATGAGCAGTTCTTC.

The sample holds one count of this clone. The V and J genes are TRBV28 and TRBJ1-5; D is unresolved. Trimming left V 2 bases short and J 6 bases short, with 14 bases between. CDR1 and CDR2 from the germline V gene are MDHEN and SYDVKM. This CDR3 is 15 amino acids long. The CDR3 protein is CASSLVLREGQPQHF. The CDR3 DNA sequence: TGTGCCAGCAGTTTAGTCCTCCGGGAGGGTCAGCCCCAGCATTTT.

The chain carries TRBV7-9 and TRBJ2-7, with unresolved D. In germline, CDR1 is SEHNR, CDR2 FQNEAQ (reference sequence). Between the trimmed V and J ends, which lost 5 bases and 4 bases, there was a span of 12 bases. CDR3 length: 13 residues. The CDR3 is CASSPSVVYEQYF. CDR3 coding DNA: TGTGCCAGCAGCCCCAGTGTCGTATACGAGCAGTACTTC.

The V and J genes are TRBV19 and TRBJ2-2, with TRBD2 identical over 7 bases. Germline CDR1 is LNHDA and CDR2 is SQIVND (reference sequence). V shed 7 bases, J shed 2 bases, and the junction held 10 bases outside the gene matches. CDR3 length: 16 amino acids. As DNA, the CDR3 is TGTGCCAGTACGAAGTTGGGAGGGGACAACACCGGGGAGCTGTTTTTT. Its protein product is CASTKLGGDNTGELFF.

The gene calls are TRBV5-1 and TRBJ2-5, with 7 nucleotides matching TRBD1. The assigned J gene may be wrong: the sequence end matches TRBJ2-7 better. The CDR3 has 15 residues. Germline CDR1 SGHRS, CDR2 YFSETQ. DNA for the CDR3: TGCGCCAGCAGCTTGGGCCCGACAGGGATGTACGAGCAGTACTTC. It encodes CASSLGPTGMYEQYF.

This clone appeared a few times. The rearrangement uses TRBV6-5 and TRBJ2-7; D ambiguous. Germline CDR1 MNHEY, CDR2 SVGAGI. The V gene lost 6 bases and the J gene lost 5 bases, with 14 bases spanning the gap. The CDR3 has 13 residues. In DNA, the CDR3 is TGTGCCAGCAGGACCGGCGCGGCCAACGAGCAGTACTTC. It codes for CASRTGAANEQYF.

The gene calls are TRBV18 and TRBJ1-1, with no clear D. V was trimmed by 2 bases and J by 2 bases, leaving 6 bases between them. CDR3 length: 13 amino acids. Germline CDR1 KGHSH, CDR2 LQKENI. The CDR3 bases are TGTGCCAGCTCACCAAACGGAAACACTGAAGCTTTCTTT. Amino acid sequence: CASSPNGNTEAFF.

The V gene is TRBV19, the J gene TRBJ2-1; weak D call: TRBD2 (6 bases). The germline gives CDR1 LNHDA, CDR2 SQIVND (reference sequence). The CDR3 spans 14 residues. The germline V and J ends were trimmed by 2 bases and 6 bases, with 11 bases remaining between them. CDR3 DNA: TGTGCCAGTAGTATAAGGGACTCTGGCAATGAGCAGTTCTTC. It is translated as CASSIRDSGNEQFF.

The chain employs TRBV11-1 and TRBJ2-1; D gene uncertain. The V gene's germline CDR1 is SGHAT and CDR2 FQDESV (reference sequence). Trimming shortened V by 1 base and J by 4 bases, and 5 bases separated the two germline ends. The CDR3 runs 13 residues. This CDR3 is CASSLGAYNEQFF. The CDR3 region has the DNA TGTGCCAGCAGCTTAGGGGCTTACAATGAGCAGTTCTTC.